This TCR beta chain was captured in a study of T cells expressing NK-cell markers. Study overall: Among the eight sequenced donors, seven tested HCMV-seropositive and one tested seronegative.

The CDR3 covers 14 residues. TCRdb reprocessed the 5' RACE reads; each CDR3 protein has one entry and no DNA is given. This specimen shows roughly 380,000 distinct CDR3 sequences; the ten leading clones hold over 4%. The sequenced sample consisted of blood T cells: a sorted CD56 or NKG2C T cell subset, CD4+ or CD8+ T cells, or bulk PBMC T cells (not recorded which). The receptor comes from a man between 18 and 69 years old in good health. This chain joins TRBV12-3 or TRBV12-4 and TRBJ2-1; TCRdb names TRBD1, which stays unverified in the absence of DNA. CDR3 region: CASSPQDRSNEQFF.